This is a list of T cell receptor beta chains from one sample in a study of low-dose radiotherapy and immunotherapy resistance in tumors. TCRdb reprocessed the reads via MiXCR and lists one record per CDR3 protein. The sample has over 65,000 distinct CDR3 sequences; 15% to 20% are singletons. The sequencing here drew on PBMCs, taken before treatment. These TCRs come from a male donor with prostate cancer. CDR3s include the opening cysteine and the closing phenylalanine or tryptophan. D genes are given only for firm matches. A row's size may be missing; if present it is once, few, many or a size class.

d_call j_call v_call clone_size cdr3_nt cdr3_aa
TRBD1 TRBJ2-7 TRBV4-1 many TGCGCCAGCAGCCAGTTTGACAGGGGGGGCTACGAGCAGTACTTC CASSQFDRGGYEQYF
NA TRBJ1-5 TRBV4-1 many TGCGCCAGCAGCCAAGCCCAGGGTAGGAGCAATCAGCCCCAGCATTTT CASSQAQGRSNQPQHF
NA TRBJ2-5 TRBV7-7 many TGTGCCAGCAGCGGGCAGACAGAGCAGACCCAGTACTTC CASSGQTEQTQYF
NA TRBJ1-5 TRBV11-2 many TGTGCCAGCAGCTTGAGTGGATATCAGCCCCAGCATTTT CASSLSGYQPQHF
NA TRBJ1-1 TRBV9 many TGTGCCAGCAGCCCGGCCGGGAACACTGAAGCTTTCTTT CASSPAGNTEAFF
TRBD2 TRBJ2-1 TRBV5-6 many TGTGCCAGCAGCTTCCCTGGACTAGCGGGGGGCCGGGTTCACTACAATGAGCAGTTCTTC CASSFPGLAGGRVHYNEQFF
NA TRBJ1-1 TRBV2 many TGTGCCAGCAGCCTGGGGGGGGGAACTGAAGCTTTCTTT CASSLGGGTEAFF
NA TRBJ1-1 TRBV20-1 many TGCAGTGCTACCCCTGAACACACTGAAGCTTTCTTT CSATPEHTEAFF
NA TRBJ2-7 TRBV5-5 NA TGTGCCAGCAGCCGATCCGGGACACCCATCCACGAGCAGTACTTC CASSRSGTPIHEQYF
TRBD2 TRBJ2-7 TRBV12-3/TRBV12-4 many TGTGCCACCTCGGGTAGCGGGGGACAATACGAGCAGTACTTC CATSGSGGQYEQYF
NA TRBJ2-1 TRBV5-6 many TGTGCCAGCAGCTTGGCTGGTTCGGCTTACAATGAGCAGTTCTTC CASSLAGSAYNEQFF
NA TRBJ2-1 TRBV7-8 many TGTGCCAGCAGCTCAAGCCCGGGGCCGAGCTCCTACAATGAGCAGTTCTTC CASSSSPGPSSYNEQFF
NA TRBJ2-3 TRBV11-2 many TGTGCCAGCAGCTTAGTAGACACAGATACGCAGTATTTT CASSLVDTDTQYF
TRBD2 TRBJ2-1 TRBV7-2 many TGTGCCAGCAGCTTGCGCGGGGGAGCCTACAATGAGCAGTTCTTC CASSLRGGAYNEQFF
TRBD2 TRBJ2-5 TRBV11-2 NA TGTGCCAGCAGCCCCCAGGGACTAGCGGGGGAAGAGACCCAGTACTTC CASSPQGLAGEETQYF
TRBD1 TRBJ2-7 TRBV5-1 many TGCGCCAGCGCAGATGGGACAGGGCTTAACGAGCAGTACTTC CASADGTGLNEQYF
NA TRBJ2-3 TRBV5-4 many TGTGCCAGCAGCGCAAGGGCGGGCGGGGTAGTCGCAGATACGCAGTATTTT CASSARAGGVVADTQYF
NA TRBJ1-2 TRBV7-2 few TGTGCCAGCAGCTTAGCGAGGACAGACTATGGCTACACCTTC CASSLARTDYGYTF
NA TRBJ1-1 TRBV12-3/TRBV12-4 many TGTGCCAGCAGACTCGGGGTTTCGGGCACTGAAGCTTTCTTT CASRLGVSGTEAFF
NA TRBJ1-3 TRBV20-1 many TGCAGTGCTAGAGCGAGCCTGGGAAACACCATATATTTT CSARASLGNTIYF
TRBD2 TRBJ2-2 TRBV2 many TGTGCCAGCAAAAAGCGGGGGGCCAACACCGGGGAGCTGTTTTTT CASKKRGANTGELFF
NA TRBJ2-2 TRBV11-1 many TGTGCCAGCAGCTTTACCTCTGGGACCGGGGAGCTGTTTTTT CASSFTSGTGELFF
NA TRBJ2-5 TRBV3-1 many TGTGCCAGCAGCCCTTTTGGCTTAGTGGATCAAGAGACCCAGTACTTC CASSPFGLVDQETQYF
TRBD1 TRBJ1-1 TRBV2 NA TGTGCCAGCAGAGCTCCATCTCTTTGGGACAGCGAGAACACTGAAGCTTTCTTT CASRAPSLWDSENTEAFF
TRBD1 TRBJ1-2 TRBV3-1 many TGTGCCAGCAGCCAAGCTTGGGGACAGCCCTATGGCTACACCTTC CASSQAWGQPYGYTF
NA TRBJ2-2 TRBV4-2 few NA CASSPDAANTGELFFF
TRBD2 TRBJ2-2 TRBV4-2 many TGTGCCAGCAGCCCAACCGGGACTAGCGGGTTCTGGGGGACCGGGGAGCTGTTTTTT CASSPTGTSGFWGTGELFF
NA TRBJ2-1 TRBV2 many TGTGCCAGCAGGGGATGGGGGGGGCGGAATGAGCAGTTCTTC CASRGWGGRNEQFF
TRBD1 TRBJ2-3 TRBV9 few TGTGCCAGCAGCCTCCAGGGGGCAGATACGCAGTATTTT CASSLQGADTQYF
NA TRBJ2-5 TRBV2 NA TGTGCCAGCAGCCCGGTGCCGGGGATGGAGACCCAGTACTTC CASSPVPGMETQYF
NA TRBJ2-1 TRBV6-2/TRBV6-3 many TGTGCCAGCAGTTACCCCACCACTGCTGGAAGCTCCTACAATGAGCAGTTCTTC CASSYPTTAGSSYNEQFF